The 21 T cell receptor beta chains below all came from one sample that was sequenced in a study of blood T cell repertoires in COVID-19 (dated by TCRdb to about 2020). Preparation of the library involved the immunoSEQ multiplex PCR assay. TCRdb carries this immuneACCESS record with in-frame sequences only. Its versions omit some clonotypes, under half of them owing to an unresolved V gene in the studies checked, with the rest unexplained. The sample has some 95,000 clones on record, 75% to 90% of them singletons. The ten largest account for roughly 1.2% of the sample. The sample taken for sequencing was peripheral blood. The receptor set was obtained from a man at least 80 years old with active or convalescent COVID-19.

The chain employs TRBV29-1 and TRBJ2-5, with D uncertain. Trimming removed 4 bases at V and 2 bases at J, with 14 bases between. This CDR3 is built from 14 residues. CDR1 and CDR2 from the germline V gene are SQVTM and ANQGSEA. The CDR3 protein is CSVVWVASQETQYF. CDR3 bases: TGCAGCGTTGTTTGGGTTGCTAGTCAAGAGACCCAGTACTTC.

The sample holds one count of this clone. CDR3 sequence: CASSLGLPSYNEQFF. CDR3 bases: TGTGCCAGCAGCCTGGGACTGCCCTCCTACAATGAGCAGTTCTTC. The chain carries TRBV5-8 and TRBJ2-1, with a possible D match to TRBD2 (6 bases). Looked up from germline, CDR1 is SGHTS and CDR2 is YDEGEE. Trimming stripped 4 bases from V and 0 bases from J, with 11 bases between. CDR3 size: 15 residues.

The chain carries TRBV9 and TRBJ1-2; 7 bases match TRBD1. After removal of 5 bases from V and 7 bases from J, the junction contained 8 bases not matched to a gene. The length of the CDR3 is 13 residues. CDR1 is SGDLS and CDR2 is YYNGEE in the germline V gene. In nucleotides, the CDR3 is TGTGCCAGCAGTCTAGACAGGGTCGGTGGCTACACCTTC. This sequence encodes CASSLDRVGGYTF.

The CDR3 reads CASSPQGVGGGNTIYF. DNA for the CDR3: TGCGCCAGCAGCCCCCAAGGCGTCGGGGGTGGAAACACCATATATTTT. The chain joins TRBV5-1 to TRBJ1-3, with D possibly being TRBD1 (5 bases). V was trimmed by 4 bases and J by 3 bases, leaving 17 bases between them. Looked up from germline, CDR1 is SGHRS and CDR2 is YFSETQ. The CDR3 has 16 amino acids.

V is TRBV5-1 and J is TRBJ1-4, with 8 bases that match TRBD1. The CDR3 consists of 17 residues. After removal of 1 base from V and 1 base from J, the junction contained 6 bases not matched to a gene. Germline-derived CDR1 and CDR2 are SGHRS and YFSETQ. CDR3 DNA: TGCGCCAGCAGCTTGCTTTTCAGGGGGCTAACTAATGAAAAACTGTTTTTT. This sequence encodes CASSLLFRGLTNEKLFF.

The V and J genes are TRBV9 and TRBJ2-2; D gene unclear. CDR1 is SGDLS, CDR2 YYNGEE, per germline. Trimming removed 0 bases from V and 4 bases from J, with 10 bases in between. The CDR3 spans 15 residues. Here the CDR3 reads CASSVETGATGELFF. Written as DNA, the CDR3 is TGTGCCAGCAGCGTAGAGACGGGTGCCACCGGGGAGCTGTTTTTT.

The chain employs TRBV9 and TRBJ2-7, with 12 bases matching TRBD2. This CDR3 has 15 amino acids. With V trimmed by 0 bases and J by 6 bases, 4 bases remained unmatched. CDR1 SGDLS and CDR2 YYNGEE come from the germline V gene. In DNA form, the CDR3 reads TGTGCCAGCAGCGTAGGGGCTAGCGGGAGGGGCGAGCAGTACTTC. Protein product: CASSVGASGRGEQYF.

V gene TRBV15 combines with J gene TRBJ1-2; D not certain. Trimming removed 4 bases from V and 4 bases from J, with 7 bases in between. Germline V gives CDR1 LNHNV, CDR2 YYDKDF (reference sequence). The CDR3 extends over 12 amino acids. The CDR3 DNA follows: TGTGCCACCAGCACGGGTGTCTATGGCTACACCTTC. Translation gives CATSTGVYGYTF.

This sequence joins TRBV5-1 and TRBJ1-4; D perhaps matches TRBD1 (5 bases). CDR1 is SGHRS, CDR2 YFSETQ, per germline. Trimming took off 4 bases at V and 6 bases at J, with 16 bases between the two ends. The CDR3 runs 15 residues. CDR3 sequence: CASSEIRGTYEKLFF. DNA of the CDR3: TGCGCCAGCAGCGAAATAAGGGGAACCTATGAAAAACTGTTTTTT. Full variable domain (outside the CDR3, taken from reference TRBV5-1 and TRBJ1-4): KAGVTQTPRYLIKTRGQQVTLSCSPISGHRSVSWYQQTPGQGLQFLFEYFSETQRNKGNFPGRFSGRQFSNSRSEMNVSTLELGDSALYLCASSEIRGTYEKLFFGSGTQLSVL.

This chain connects TRBV10-2 to TRBJ2-3; no reliable D call. Germline V gene sequence: CDR1 WSHSY, CDR2 SAAADI. V lost 0 bases to trimming and J lost 0 bases, with 7 bases between them. The CDR3 covers 15 residues. CDR3 bases: TGCGCCAGCAGTGAGTCGCCCACTAGCACAGATACGCAGTATTTT. Translating gives CASSESPTSTDTQYF.

This sequence joins TRBV7-8 and TRBJ2-3; weak D call: TRBD2 (7 bases). CDR3 length equals 15 residues. Trimming shortened V by 4 bases and J by 3 bases, and 14 bases separated the two germline ends. The V gene's germline CDR1 is SGHVS and CDR2 FQNEAQ. The CDR3 here is CASSYRGRGTDTQYF. The CDR3 DNA follows: TGTGCCAGCAGCTATAGAGGGAGGGGGACAGATACGCAGTATTTT.

The CDR3 spells CATSDRTSGLGNEQFF. The DNA for the CDR3 is TGTGCCACCAGTGATAGGACTAGCGGCCTAGGCAATGAGCAGTTCTTC. The chain uses TRBV24-1 and TRBJ2-1, with TRBD2 matching over 10 bases. V gave up 3 bases and J gave up 6 bases; unmatched junction bases: 7. The length of the CDR3 is 16 residues. Germline CDR1 and CDR2: KGHDR and SFDVKD.

The gene calls are TRBV7-2 and TRBJ1-1; TRBD1 aligns across 7 bases. V was pared by 5 bases and J by 3 bases, with 6 bases of the junction left unmatched. The CDR3 length is 14 residues. Germline CDR1 is SGHTA and CDR2 is FQGNSA. The CDR3 sequence is CASSDRQGYTEAFF. CDR3 DNA: TGTGCCAGCAGCGATCGACAGGGTTACACTGAAGCTTTCTTT.

CDR3 region: CASSFSGLGYNEQFF. The CDR3 DNA follows: TGTGCCAGCAGCTTTTCCGGACTAGGCTACAATGAGCAGTTCTTC. The chain combines TRBV11-1 with TRBJ2-1; 7 positions agree with TRBD2. CDR3 length equals 15 residues. Per the germline V gene, CDR1 is SGHAT and CDR2 is FQDESV (reference sequence). The J segment lost 3 bases and the V segment lost 3 bases, leaving 5 bases of the junction unmatched.

The chain employs TRBV4-1 and TRBJ2-3, with 8 bases aligning to TRBD2. Trimming removed 0 bases from V and 5 bases from J; junction bases left unmatched: 7. CDR1 is MGHRA and CDR2 is YSYEKL in the germline V gene. The CDR3 runs to 16 residues. As DNA, the CDR3 is TGCGCCAGCAGCCAAGAATCGAGCGGGAGAGGAGATACGCAGTATTTT. Protein product: CASSQESSGRGDTQYF.

This clone appeared a few times. This chain joins TRBV27 and TRBJ2-7; TRBD2 agrees at 9 bases. J was trimmed by 4 bases and V by 3 bases; bases with no gene match: 7. Germline V CDR1 and CDR2: MNHEY, SMNVEV (reference sequence). The CDR3 is 15 amino acids. CDR3 sequence reads: CASSFAGGPAYEQYF. The CDR3 bases are TGTGCCAGCAGTTTTGCGGGAGGGCCCGCGTACGAGCAGTACTTC.

The count of this clone is one. The V call is TRBV12-5, the J call TRBJ1-1; TRBD1 aligns across 8 bases. V trimming: 6 bases; J trimming: 5 bases; junction bases outside the gene matches: 14. The germline V gene encodes CDR1 LGHNT and CDR2 FRNRAP. The CDR3 totals 16 residues. In nucleotides, the CDR3 is TGTGCTAGTGGCCCCCAGGCGGGCAGGGGGCATACTGAAGCTTTCTTT. Translation: CASGPQAGRGHTEAFF.

The chain carries TRBV19 and TRBJ1-4; no definite D call. In germline, CDR1 is LNHDA, CDR2 SQIVND (reference sequence). This CDR3 has 15 residues. V was clipped by 7 bases and J by 1 base, with 13 bases between them. The CDR3 sequence: CASNSGYVTNEKLFF. Written as DNA, the CDR3 is TGTGCCAGTAACTCCGGTTATGTAACTAATGAAAAACTGTTTTTT.

As concerns this clone: Different DNA sequences within this sample yield the same CDR3. The V call is TRBV7-9, the J call TRBJ2-1; possibly TRBD1 for D (5 bases). Germline-derived CDR1 and CDR2 are SEHNR and FQNEAQ (reference sequence). The CDR3 runs to 13 residues. The V end lost 1 base, the J end lost 5 bases, and 6 bases lay between the germline ends. CDR3 sequence (DNA): TGTGCCAGCAGCTTAGGACAGCACAATGAGCAGTTCTTC. It specifies CASSLGQHNEQFF.

The rearrangement uses TRBV28 and TRBJ2-1, with a weak D call TRBD2 (6 bases). The V and J ends lost 5 bases and 5 bases respectively, with 22 bases between them. The CDR3 length is 17 residues. The germline CDR1 and CDR2 sequences are MDHEN and SYDVKM. CDR3 residues: CASSPTRDSQRHNEQFF. The CDR3 bases are TGTGCCAGCAGTCCTACGCGGGACTCGCAACGGCACAATGAGCAGTTCTTC.

The chain couples TRBV19 to TRBJ1-3; TRBD1 matches at 7 bases. From germline, CDR1 is LNHDA and CDR2 SQIVND (reference sequence). This CDR3 is 16 amino acids long. V trimming: 6 bases; J trimming: 0 bases; junction bases outside the gene matches: 8. The CDR3 region is CASRRPGQNSGNTIYF. The CDR3 DNA is TGTGCCAGTAGACGACCGGGACAGAACTCTGGAAACACCATATATTTT.